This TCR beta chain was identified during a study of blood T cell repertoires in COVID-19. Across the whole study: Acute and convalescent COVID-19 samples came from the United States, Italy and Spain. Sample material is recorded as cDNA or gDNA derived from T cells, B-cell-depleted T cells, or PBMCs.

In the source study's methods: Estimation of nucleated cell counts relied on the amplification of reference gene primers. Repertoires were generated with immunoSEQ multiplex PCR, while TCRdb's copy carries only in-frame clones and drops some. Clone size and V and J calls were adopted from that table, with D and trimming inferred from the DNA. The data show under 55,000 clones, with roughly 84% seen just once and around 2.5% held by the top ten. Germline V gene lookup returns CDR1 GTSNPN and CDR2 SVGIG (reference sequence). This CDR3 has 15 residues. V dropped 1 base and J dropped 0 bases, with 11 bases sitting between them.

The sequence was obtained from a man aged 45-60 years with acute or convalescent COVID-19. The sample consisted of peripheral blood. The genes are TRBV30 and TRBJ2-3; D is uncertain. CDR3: CAWSGGLASTDTQYF. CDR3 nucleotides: TGTGCCTGGAGTGGAGGTCTGGCTAGCACAGATACGCAGTATTTT.